These 11 T cell receptor beta chains were all obtained from the same sample, sequenced in a study of blood T cells in healthy people across ages. Primers used in a second PCR of about 6 to 11 cycles were a sample-barcoded 5' primer and a J-beta primer mix. TCRdb processed the 5' RACE reads anew with MiXCR; each CDR3 protein has one entry. The data show 1.5 million to 2 million distinct CDR3 sequences, with 35% to 50% seen just once and more than 20% held by the top ten. The sample consisted of blood. Receptor source: a human donor in good health.

This rearrangement joins TRBV4-2 to TRBJ2-3; TRBD2 matches at 8 bases. With 0 bases clipped from V and 5 bases from J, the junction kept 10 bases outside the gene matches. Germline V CDR1 and CDR2: LGHNA, YNFKEQ. This CDR3 has 17 amino acids. The CDR3 sequence: CASSQEGLRGEGDTQYF. CDR3 nucleotide sequence: TGTGCCAGCAGCCAAGAGGGGTTGCGGGGGGAGGGAGATACGCAGTATTTT.

This clonotype was detected a few times. The gene calls are TRBV9 and TRBJ2-5, with D uncertain. This CDR3 has 13 residues. V gave up 0 bases and J gave up 4 bases, with 7 bases separating them. Germline values: CDR1 SGDLS, CDR2 YYNGEE. DNA of the CDR3: TGTGCCAGCAGCGTAGGATGGCTAGAGACCCAGTACTTC. This gives the protein CASSVGWLETQYF.

This chain connects TRBV6-5 to TRBJ1-2, with unresolved D. Trimming cost V 2 bases and J 3 bases, with 10 bases left between them. Germline V lookup: CDR1 MNHEY, CDR2 SVGAGI. This CDR3 is 14 amino acids long. CDR3 sequence (DNA): TGTGCCAGCAGTTACGGTGAGAGCTACTATGGCTACACCTTC. Translation gives CASSYGESYYGYTF.

In its sample, this clonotype was seen many times. The genes are TRBV6-2 or TRBV6-3 and TRBJ2-7, with 8 bases identical to TRBD1. The CDR3 runs 15 residues. In germline, CDR1 is MNHEY, CDR2 SVGEGT. With V trimmed by 2 bases and J by 2 bases, 5 bases remained unmatched. The CDR3 DNA sequence: TGTGCCAGCAGTTACGAAGAGACAGGGGCCTACGAGCAGTACTTC. Translated, it gives CASSYEETGAYEQYF.

This sequence joins TRBV20-1 and TRBJ2-7; no clear D. This CDR3 contains 16 residues. Germline V gives CDR1 DFQATT, CDR2 SNEGSKA (reference sequence). V was cut by 3 bases and J by 3 bases, with 21 bases left in between. CDR3 sequence (DNA): TGCAGTGCTAGTCCCCTTTCTGGGGTCATAGGCTACGAGCAGTACTTC. It yields the protein CSASPLSGVIGYEQYF.

Notes on this clonotype: The junction does not match germline at one end; this may be a read error. The chain joins TRBV27 to TRBJ2-1; tentatively, D is TRBD2 (5 bases). From germline, CDR1 is MNHEY and CDR2 SMNVEV (reference sequence). The CDR3 covers 14 residues. CDR3 nucleotides: TGTGCCAGCAGCCACCCGGGAAACGACAATGGGCAGTTCTTC. Its translation is CASSHPGNDNGQFF.

The rearrangement joins TRBV29-1 to TRBJ1-1; D call uncertain. Per the germline V gene, CDR1 is SQVTM and CDR2 is ANQGSEA. This CDR3 comprises 13 residues. Trimming removed 3 bases from V and 0 bases from J, with 8 bases in between. Written as DNA, the CDR3 is TGCAGCGTTGATCAGGCCATGAACACTGAAGCTTTCTTT. It translates to CSVDQAMNTEAFF.

This clonotype occurred a few times. This rearrangement joins TRBV4-1 to TRBJ2-7, with 10 bases fitting TRBD2. This CDR3 has 15 amino acids. Germline V gives CDR1 MGHRA, CDR2 YSYEKL. The J segment lost 4 bases and the V segment lost 3 bases, leaving 6 bases of the junction unmatched. CDR3 amino acids: CASSHASGGIYEQYF. CDR3 bases: TGCGCCAGCAGCCACGCTAGCGGGGGAATATACGAGCAGTACTTC.

Of note for this clonotype: A junction end diverges from the germline sequence, so it may reflect a read error. The J gene is TRBJ2-7, the V gene TRBV5-1; D is unresolved. The DNA matches TRBJ2-5 better at its end, which makes the J call doubtful. The CDR3 totals 16 residues. Germline CDR1 and CDR2: SGHRS and YFSETQ. The CDR3: CARSLASFALLETQYF. DNA of the CDR3: TGCGCCAGAAGCTTGGCCAGCTTTGCCCTCCTGGAGACCCAGTACTTC.

This clonotype was counted many times. The chain joins TRBV6-5 to TRBJ2-7; D is undetermined. Germline assignment: CDR1 MNHEY and CDR2 SVGAGI. CDR3 length: 13 amino acids. V was clipped by 6 bases and J by 0 bases, with 9 bases between them. The CDR3 region is CASSLVSSYEQYF. CDR3 bases: TGTGCCAGCAGCTTAGTGAGCTCCTACGAGCAGTACTTC.

The V gene is TRBV6-5, the J gene TRBJ1-1; D remains unclear. CDR1 and CDR2 from the germline V gene are MNHEY and SVGAGI. This CDR3 has 11 amino acids. V dropped 1 base and J dropped 8 bases, with 5 bases sitting between them. CDR3 residues: CASSYFGEAFF. The CDR3 nucleotides read TGTGCCAGCAGTTACTTCGGGGAAGCTTTCTTT.